Below, 31 T cell receptor beta chains from the same sample are listed, as sequenced in a study of blood T cell repertoires in COVID-19. Assay: immunoSEQ multiplex PCR; the TCRdb copy retains only in-frame clones and omits some. The table lists under 200,000 clones, approximately 84% of them singletons. The sequenced material came from peripheral blood. The receptors were sampled from a man aged 40-50 years with acute or convalescent COVID-19.

This clone was picked up a small number of times. The rearrangement uses TRBV9 and TRBJ1-3, with D perhaps matching TRBD1 (6 bases). The germline V and J ends were trimmed by 0 bases and 6 bases, with 13 bases remaining between them. This CDR3 has 15 residues. The V gene's germline CDR1 is SGDLS and CDR2 YYNGEE. The CDR3 loop is CASSVATGTQNTIYF. The CDR3, as DNA: TGTGCCAGCAGCGTAGCTACCGGGACACAAAACACCATATATTTT. Filled out from reference TRBV9 and TRBJ1-3, the complete variable domain reads DSGVTQTPKHLITATGQRVTLRCSPRSGDLSVYWYQQSLDQGLQFLIQYYNGEERAKGNILERFSAQQFPDLHSELNLSSLELGDSALYFCASSVATGTQNTIYFGEGSWLTVV.

This chain uses TRBV19 with TRBJ2-1; D ambiguous. Trimming removed 7 bases at V and 0 bases at J, with 7 bases between. The germline V gene has CDR1 LNHDA and CDR2 SQIVND (reference sequence). The CDR3 runs to 13 residues. The DNA for the CDR3 is TGTGCCAGTACTCATAGCTCCTACAATGAGCAGTTCTTC. Translation gives CASTHSSYNEQFF.

The chain couples TRBV7-2 to TRBJ1-2; TRBD1 is a possible D gene (5 bases). Germline CDR1 SGHTA, CDR2 FQGNSA. The V end was cut by 1 base, the J end by 6 bases, with 12 bases between. The CDR3 consists of 14 residues. The CDR3 DNA follows: TGTGCCAGCAGCTTAGTGGGGGGGAAGGATGGCTACACCTTC. The encoded protein is CASSLVGGKDGYTF. The whole variable domain, filled in from reference TRBV7-2 and TRBJ1-2, reads GAGVSQSPSNKVTEKGKDVELRCDPISGHTALYWYRQSLGQGLEFLIYFQGNSAPDKSGLPSDRFSAERTGGSVSTLTIQRTQQEDSAVYLCASSLVGGKDGYTFGSGTRLTVV.

The chain links TRBV6-5 to TRBJ2-1; 12 positions match TRBD2. The CDR3 is 14 residues long. The trim removed 6 bases at V and 7 bases at J, leaving 4 bases unmatched. Germline values: CDR1 MNHEY, CDR2 SVGAGI. The CDR3 DNA reads TGTGCCAGCAGGGCCGGGACTAGCGGGAATGAGCAGTTCTTC. Translated, it gives CASRAGTSGNEQFF.

V is TRBV5-6 and J is TRBJ2-6; TRBD2 is a possible D gene (5 bases). The CDR3 contains 17 residues. Per germline, CDR1 SGHDT and CDR2 YYEEEE. V was trimmed by 6 bases and J by 4 bases, leaving 20 bases between them. CDR3 nucleotide sequence: TGTGCCAGCAAACGCCGGCCGAGGGAACAAGGGGCCAACGTCCTGACTTTC. Protein: CASKRRPREQGANVLTF.

Written as DNA, the CDR3 is TGCAGCGTTGGTGGGGGGAGAGCAGATACGCAGTATTTT. Translating it yields CSVGGGRADTQYF. The rearrangement links TRBV29-1 to TRBJ2-3, with a tentative D call TRBD2 (6 bases). Deletions cut 4 bases from V and 4 bases from J, with 12 bases between. The CDR3 consists of 13 residues. Germline V lookup: CDR1 SQVTM, CDR2 ANQGSEA.

The chain couples TRBV20-1 to TRBJ1-6, with D unresolved. Germline assignment: CDR1 DFQATT and CDR2 SNEGSKA (reference sequence). Trimming cost V 3 bases and J 14 bases, with 8 bases left between them. The CDR3 is 10 residues long. CDR3 DNA: TGCAGTGCTAGTCTTGTCTCCCTCCACTTT. Translated: CSASLVSLHF.

This chain links TRBV7-2 with TRBJ2-3; 7 bases are shared with TRBD2. CDR3 size: 17 residues. Germline loops: CDR1 SGHTA, CDR2 FQGNSA. J gave up 2 bases and V 5 bases, and 13 bases lay outside the gene matches. The chain's CDR3 is CASSPLPARGTTDTQYF. CDR3 nucleotides: TGTGCCAGCAGCCCCCTACCCGCGCGGGGGACCACAGATACGCAGTATTTT.

The CDR3 loop reads CASSLETGPHNEQFF. The CDR3 nucleotides read TGTGCCAGCAGCTTGGAGACAGGGCCCCACAATGAGCAGTTCTTC. V usage is TRBV5-4 and J usage is TRBJ2-1; 7 bases fit TRBD1. Germline V gene data show CDR1 as SGHNT and CDR2 as YYREEE (reference sequence). After removal of 0 bases from V and 5 bases from J, the junction contained 5 bases not matched to a gene. CDR3 length: 15 residues.

V gene TRBV5-1 combines with J gene TRBJ2-7; D remains unclear. The CDR3 runs 15 residues. Germline V gene data show CDR1 as SGHRS and CDR2 as YFSETQ. Trimming took 9 bases from V and 6 from J, leaving 25 bases between them. In DNA, the CDR3 is TGCGCCATCACAGCTTCCCCGGCCATGGTGGGCGAGCAGTACTTC. Protein: CAITASPAMVGEQYF.

The CDR3: CASSEDRGGSNQPQHF. CDR3 nucleotides: TGTGCCAGCAGTGAGGACAGGGGAGGTAGCAATCAGCCCCAGCATTTT. The chain combines TRBV2 with TRBJ1-5; 9 bases align to TRBD1. Unmatched junction bases numbered 3, after V lost 3 bases and J lost 0 bases. Germline V gene data show CDR1 as SNHLY and CDR2 as FYNNEI. CDR3 size: 16 residues. The variable domain in full, completed from reference TRBV2 and TRBJ1-5, reads EPEVTQTPSHQVTQMGQEVILRCVPISNHLYFYWYRQILGQKVEFLVSFYNNEISEKSEIFDDQFSVERPDGSNFTLKIRSTKLEDSAMYFCASSEDRGGSNQPQHFGDGTRLSIL.

Turning to this clone: In the same sample, other DNA sequences code for this CDR3. The chain uses TRBV7-3 and TRBJ2-3, with TRBD2 identical over 8 bases. The CDR3 covers 15 residues. V trimming: 3 bases; J trimming: 3 bases; junction bases outside the gene matches: 5. The germline V gene encodes CDR1 SGHTA and CDR2 FQGTGA. The CDR3 DNA follows: TGTGCCAGCAGCTTGGGAAGCGGGGGAACAGATACGCAGTATTTT. This sequence encodes CASSLGSGGTDTQYF.

J is TRBJ1-2 and V is TRBV7-3; a possible D gene is TRBD1 (6 bases). V gave up 5 bases and J gave up 7 bases, with 17 bases separating them. CDR1 SGHTA and CDR2 FQGTGA come from the germline V gene. The CDR3 extends over 14 amino acids. The CDR3 region has the DNA TGTGCCAGCAGCCAGGACAGTTCTGGAGTTGGCTACACCTTC. It encodes CASSQDSSGVGYTF.

CDR3 nucleotides: TGTGCTAGTGGTTTAGAGACAGGGACTGAAGCTTTCTTT. This codes for CASGLETGTEAFF. The V call is TRBV12-5, the J call TRBJ1-1; 7 nucleotides match TRBD1. This CDR3 spans 13 amino acids. V lost 3 bases and J lost 5; bases outside the gene matches: 3. Germline V lookup: CDR1 LGHNT, CDR2 FRNRAP.

The chain is built from TRBV7-9 and TRBJ1-2, with no clear D. V lost 8 bases, J lost 4 bases, and 17 bases lay in between. The CDR3 runs to 14 residues. Germline V CDR1 and CDR2: SEHNR, FQNEAQ (reference sequence). DNA of the CDR3: TGTGCCAGCCCCCCTGGGGAGGTACGCTATGGCTACACCTTC. This gives the protein CASPPGEVRYGYTF. The full variable domain, in which reference TRBV7-9 and TRBJ1-2 provide the parts outside the CDR3, is DTGVSQNPRHKITKRGQNVTFRCDPISEHNRLYWYRQTLGQGPEFLTYFQNEAQLEKSRLLSDRFSAERPKGSFSTLEIQRTEQGDSAMYLCASPPGEVRYGYTFGSGTRLTVV.

J is TRBJ2-3 and V is TRBV3-1 (or the pseudogene TRBV3-2), with D maybe TRBD2 (5 bases). V gave up 0 bases and J gave up 5 bases, with 6 bases separating them. The CDR3 runs to 13 residues. The germline V gene encodes CDR1 LGHDT and CDR2 YNNKEL (reference sequence). CDR3 sequence: CASSQEEGDTQYF. For the CDR3, the DNA is TGTGCCAGCAGCCAAGAAGAGGGAGATACGCAGTATTTT.

This chain connects TRBV6-1 to TRBJ2-7, with TRBD2 as a possible D gene (5 bases). From germline, CDR1 is MNHNS and CDR2 SASEGT. This CDR3 region has 15 residues. The V and J ends lost 2 bases and 3 bases respectively, with 14 bases between them. The CDR3 loop reads CASSESSREGYEQYF. In DNA form, the CDR3 reads TGTGCCAGCAGTGAATCGTCTCGGGAAGGCTACGAGCAGTACTTC.

This clone was seen repeatedly, ten times or more. This chain uses TRBV14 with TRBJ2-1; D perhaps matches TRBD1 (7 bases). CDR1 and CDR2 (germline): SGHDN, FVKESK. V dropped 5 bases and J dropped 7 bases, with 15 bases sitting between them. This CDR3 is 14 amino acids long. The CDR3 loop reads CASSTQTGRNEQFF. In nucleotides, the CDR3 is TGTGCCAGCAGCACTCAGACAGGGAGGAATGAGCAGTTCTTC.

The chain links TRBV9 to TRBJ2-4; TRBD1 might be the D (5 bases). The length of the CDR3 is 15 residues. The germline V gene encodes CDR1 SGDLS and CDR2 YYNGEE. V gave up 4 bases and J gave up 0 bases, with 11 bases separating them. This CDR3 is CASSLEDRAKNIQYF. The CDR3 nucleotides read TGTGCCAGCAGCCTAGAAGACAGAGCCAAAAACATTCAGTACTTC.

This rearrangement joins TRBV5-1 to TRBJ1-6; the D gene is possibly TRBD1 (6 bases). Germline V gene sequence: CDR1 SGHRS, CDR2 YFSETQ. The ends were cut back, 3 bases at V and 8 bases at J, with 12 bases in the middle. The CDR3 loop spans 14 amino acids. The CDR3 here is CASSWGGPDSPLHF. CDR3 DNA: TGCGCCAGCAGCTGGGGGGGCCCGGATTCACCCCTCCACTTT.

The rearrangement uses TRBV7-2 and TRBJ1-1; D is uncertain. Looked up from germline, CDR1 is SGHTA and CDR2 is FQGNSA. V was pared by 5 bases and J by 2 bases, with 9 bases between. The CDR3 contains 13 residues. CDR3 nucleotide sequence: TGTGCCAGCAGCCTACAGAGCAACACTGAAGCTTTCTTT. Residues: CASSLQSNTEAFF.

This clone came up a few times. This chain links TRBV30 with TRBJ1-4; D not resolved. This CDR3 is 12 amino acids long. The V gene lost 1 base and the J gene lost 8 bases, with 8 bases spanning the gap. Germline V lookup: CDR1 GTSNPN, CDR2 SVGIG (reference sequence). The CDR3 DNA sequence: TGTGCCTGGAGTGGCGGTGGGGAAAAACTGTTTTTT. Translated: CAWSGGGEKLFF. The complete variable domain, with remaining parts taken from reference TRBV30 and TRBJ1-4, reads SQTIHQWPATLVQPVGSPLSLECTVEGTSNPNLYWYRQAAGRGLQLLFYSVGIGQISSEVPQNLSASRPQDRQFILSSKKLLLSDSGFYLCAWSGGGEKLFFGSGTQLSVL.

The V gene is TRBV11-3, the J gene TRBJ2-3; a weak D match, TRBD1 (7 bases). CDR3 length equals 15 residues. Trimming left V 4 bases short and J 3 bases short, with 14 bases between. The germline V gene has CDR1 SGHNT and CDR2 YENEEA. In DNA, the CDR3 is TGTGCCAGCAGCTACAGGGGACTTAGGACAGATACGCAGTATTTT. This translates into CASSYRGLRTDTQYF.

This clone was observed a handful of times. This chain uses TRBV19 with TRBJ1-1, with a possible D match to TRBD1 (6 bases). V gave up 3 bases and J gave up 7 bases, with 21 bases separating them. The germline V gene has CDR1 LNHDA and CDR2 SQIVND (reference sequence). This CDR3 has 16 amino acids. DNA of the CDR3: TGTGCCAGTAGTATGGGGGCCTCGGGGTCTCGAATTGAAGCTTTCTTT. As protein: CASSMGASGSRIEAFF. The whole variable domain, remainder taken from reference TRBV19 and TRBJ1-1, is DGGITQSPKYLFRKEGQNVTLSCEQNLNHDAMYWYRQDPGQGLRLIYYSQIVNDFQKGDIAEGYSVSREKKESFPLTVTSAQKNPTAFYLCASSMGASGSRIEAFFGQGTRLTVV.

The chain combines TRBV19 with TRBJ2-3; a possible D gene is TRBD2 (5 bases). Trimming left V 9 bases short and J 0 bases short, with 16 bases between. The CDR3 runs 15 residues. CDR1 and CDR2 from the germline V gene are LNHDA and SQIVND (reference sequence). CDR3 sequence reads: CASSPAGQSTDTQYF. The CDR3 bases are TGTGCCAGCTCCCCCGCGGGTCAAAGCACAGATACGCAGTATTTT.

The rearrangement links TRBV6-4 to TRBJ1-5; 9 nucleotides align to TRBD1. CDR1 MRHNA and CDR2 SNTAGT come from the germline V gene. The J segment lost 3 bases and the V segment lost 4 bases, leaving 7 bases of the junction unmatched. The CDR3 loop spans 16 amino acids. The CDR3 protein is CASSAATGGHNQPQHF. The CDR3 bases are TGTGCCAGCAGTGCCGCGACAGGGGGTCACAATCAGCCCCAGCATTTT.

The rearrangement uses TRBV6-5 and TRBJ2-5; the D gene is possibly TRBD1 (5 bases). The V end was cut by 7 bases, the J end by 7 bases, with 16 bases between. In germline, CDR1 is MNHEY, CDR2 SVGAGI. The CDR3 consists of 13 residues. The CDR3 DNA is TGTGCCAGCAATTGGGCGGCTGGGGCGACCCAGTACTTC. Amino acids: CASNWAAGATQYF.

The V gene is TRBV11-2, the J gene TRBJ2-7; weak D call: TRBD1 (6 bases). Germline V gene sequence: CDR1 SGHAT, CDR2 FQNNGV. The CDR3 contains 15 residues. Trimming took off 4 bases at V and 6 bases at J, with 19 bases between the two ends. CDR3 loop: CASSSPGTSQPEQYF. The CDR3 DNA sequence: TGTGCCAGCAGCTCACCCGGGACATCCCAACCCGAGCAGTACTTC.

This rearrangement joins TRBV18 to TRBJ1-2, with 11 bases matching TRBD1. CDR1 KGHSH and CDR2 LQKENI come from the germline V gene. The CDR3 runs to 16 residues. The trim removed 3 bases at V and 5 bases at J, leaving 8 bases unmatched. In nucleotides, the CDR3 is TGTGCCAGCTCACCGCCCGCACGGGACAGGGGGTATGGCTACACCTTC. It encodes CASSPPARDRGYGYTF.

The chain is built from TRBV29-1 and TRBJ1-1, with D possibly TRBD1 on 6 matching bases. V lost 4 bases and J lost 1, with 7 bases in between. From germline, CDR1 is SQVTM and CDR2 ANQGSEA. The CDR3 covers 12 residues. The CDR3 DNA sequence: TGCAGCGTTGGCAGGGGGAACACTGAAGCTTTCTTT. Translation: CSVGRGNTEAFF.

This sequence joins TRBV7-2 and TRBJ2-3; 11 bases line up with TRBD2. V was pared by 6 bases and J by 4 bases, with 9 bases of the junction left unmatched. The CDR3 consists of 16 residues. Germline V gene sequence: CDR1 SGHTA, CDR2 FQGNSA. The DNA of the CDR3 is TGTGCCAGCAGAGATAGCGGGGGGGCTGGGGCAGATACGCAGTATTTT. Translating it yields CASRDSGGAGADTQYF.